The 9 T cell receptor beta chains given below trace back to one sample, sequenced in a study of identical twins. MiXCR was run by TCRdb on the 5' RACE reads, yielding one entry per CDR3 protein. The repertoire consists of about 530,000 distinct CDR3 sequences, with approximately 20% occurring once and the leading ten covering more than 0.4%. The sample also formed part of further work on yellow fever vaccine responses in identical twins.

The sequenced sample consisted of CD4+ T cells sorted from blood. These TCRs come from a woman younger than 35 in good health.

This clonotype was found a few times. The chain has TRBV20-1 and TRBJ2-5; TRBD2 is a possible D gene (6 bases). Germline loops: CDR1 DFQATT, CDR2 SNEGSKA (reference sequence). The CDR3 extends over 14 amino acids. Trimming cost V 3 bases and J 5 bases, with 16 bases left between them. The CDR3 DNA reads TGCAGTGCTAGCGTTTCCGGGAGTTGGGAGACCCAGTACTTC. Amino acids: CSASVSGSWETQYF.

This clonotype has only a few counts. The rearrangement uses TRBV29-1 and TRBJ2-4, with 16 bases identical to TRBD2. The CDR3 totals 14 residues. Trimming took 6 bases from V and 4 from J; bases not matched to a gene: 0. Looked up from germline, CDR1 is SQVTM and CDR2 is ANQGSEA. As DNA, the CDR3 is TGCAGCGTGGGACTAGCGGGGGGGAAAAACATTCAGTACTTC. Residues: CSVGLAGGKNIQYF.

This clonotype has more than one count but fewer than ten. The chain couples TRBV5-1 to TRBJ2-3, with TRBD2 matching over 7 bases. Looked up from germline, CDR1 is SGHRS and CDR2 is YFSETQ. V was clipped by 8 bases and J by 2 bases; unmatched bases: 5. The CDR3 has 13 amino acids. Here the CDR3 reads CARFERDTDTQYF. The DNA for the CDR3 is TGCGCCAGATTCGAGCGGGACACAGATACGCAGTATTTT.

This chain joins TRBV10-1 and TRBJ2-2; D unresolved. Germline V gives CDR1 WNHNN, CDR2 SYGVQD (reference sequence). V lost 4 bases to trimming and J lost 8 bases, with 17 bases between them. The CDR3 runs to 15 residues. CDR3: CASSGHLPHPGELFF. The DNA for the CDR3 is TGCGCCAGCAGTGGACATCTACCCCACCCGGGGGAGCTGTTTTTT.

The chain combines TRBV20-1 with TRBJ2-7; the D is unclear. V shed 0 bases and J shed 3 bases, with 12 bases lying between them. The CDR3 is 14 residues long. Germline V lookup: CDR1 DFQATT, CDR2 SNEGSKA (reference sequence). The CDR3 DNA reads as TGCAGTGCTAGAGATACTCTGATTAACTACGAGCAGTACTTC. This codes for CSARDTLINYEQYF.

The table lists this clonotype with a few counts. This rearrangement joins TRBV28 to TRBJ2-2; D unresolved. Germline-derived CDR1 and CDR2 are MDHEN and SYDVKM. The length of the CDR3 is 13 residues. Trimming cost V 7 bases and J 4 bases, with 10 bases left between them. The CDR3 DNA is TGTGCCAGCACTAGGTTGCCCACCGGGGAGCTGTTTTTT. The encoded protein is CASTRLPTGELFF.

This clonotype was seen a handful of times. The chain links TRBV4-1 to TRBJ2-5; 7 bases align to TRBD1. The CDR3 has 16 residues. CDR1 MGHRA and CDR2 YSYEKL come from the germline V gene. V lost 3 bases and J lost 4; bases outside the gene matches: 11. Written as DNA, the CDR3 is TGCGCCAGCAGCCAGCCCGGGACAGCGTGGGGAGAGACCCAGTACTTC. As protein: CASSQPGTAWGETQYF.

The genes are TRBV10-3 and TRBJ2-2; TRBD2 agrees at 11 bases. The length of the CDR3 is 15 residues. The ends lost 5 bases at V and 8 bases at J; junction bases unmatched: 7. Germline V gene sequence: CDR1 ENHRY, CDR2 SYGVKD. This CDR3 is CAISSLAGGGGELFF. The CDR3 DNA follows: TGTGCCATCAGTTCCCTAGCGGGAGGAGGAGGGGAGCTGTTTTTT.

The genes are TRBV6-5 and TRBJ1-1; D is perhaps TRBD1 (5 bases). The V end was cut by 5 bases, the J end by 10 bases, with 14 bases between. This CDR3 spans 12 amino acids. Germline V gives CDR1 MNHEY, CDR2 SVGAGI. The CDR3: CASSPGTLGAFF. The CDR3 nucleotides are TGTGCCAGCAGTCCCGGGACGCTAGGAGCTTTCTTT.